The 10 T cell receptor beta chains given below trace back to one sample, sequenced in a study of molecular identifiers for immune sequencing clone quantification. TCRdb passed the PCR reads through MiXCR, listing each CDR3 protein once. This table holds tens of thousands of distinct CDR3 sequences, approximately 22% found once. The sequenced sample consisted of naive CD8+ T cells from blood, with Jurkat cell RNA spiked in. Subset specified: FACS-sorted CD8+CD4-CCR7+CD45RA+ naive T cells. The receptors originated from a human donor in good health. Some libraries in this study had Jurkat cell RNA spiked in.

As concerns this clonotype: This may come from a read error, since a much larger clone is one base off. V and J are TRBV29-1 and TRBJ2-7, with 11 bases fitting TRBD2. This CDR3 is 16 amino acids long. Germline V lookup: CDR1 SQVTM, CDR2 ANQGSEA. The CDR3 is CSAEGLAGGSSYEQYF. The CDR3 nucleotides read TGCAGCGCTGAAGGGTTAGCGGGAGGGAGCTCCTACGAGCAGTACTTC.

Only a few counts were recorded for this clonotype. The rearrangement links TRBV5-3 to TRBJ2-5, with no clear D. TRBV5-3 qualifies as an ORF whose function is uncertain. V was cut by 2 bases and J by 4 bases, with 12 bases left in between. The CDR3 has 14 residues. This CDR3 reads CARSLPPKGETQYF. Written as DNA, the CDR3 is TGTGCCAGAAGCTTACCCCCAAAGGGAGAGACCCAGTACTTC.

For this clonotype: A much more abundant neighbour one base away suggests this may be a read error. V and J are TRBV7-9 and TRBJ1-3, with unresolved D. The CDR3 is made up of 16 amino acids. V lost 2 bases, J lost 0 bases, and 11 bases lay in between. CDR1 and CDR2 from the germline V gene are SEHNR and FQNEAQ (reference sequence). The CDR3 DNA reads as TGTGCCAGCAGCTTAAGTTCTGGGTTCTCTGGAAACACCATATATTTT. It codes for CASSLSSGFSGNTIYF.

The rearrangement links TRBV30 to TRBJ1-2, with D possibly TRBD1 on 5 matching bases. The CDR3 has 15 amino acids. Germline loops: CDR1 GTSNPN, CDR2 SVGIG (reference sequence). The V end was cut by 2 bases, the J end by 5 bases, with 18 bases between. The CDR3 region is CAWSPVPQGVYGYTF. In DNA, the CDR3 is TGTGCCTGGAGTCCCGTCCCTCAGGGAGTTTATGGCTACACCTTC.

Relative to its sample, this clonotype is medium-sized. The chain carries TRBV7-9 and TRBJ2-3; D uncertain. V was pared by 8 bases and J by 6 bases, with 12 bases between. From germline, CDR1 is SEHNR and CDR2 FQNEAQ (reference sequence). The CDR3 length is 12 residues. The DNA of the CDR3 is TGTGCCAGCCAATTTCTACCCGATACGCAGTATTTT. Its translation: CASQFLPDTQYF.

The V gene is TRBV7-9, the J gene TRBJ1-1; D remains unclear. CDR1 and CDR2 from the germline V gene are SEHNR and FQNEAQ (reference sequence). There are 14 residues in the CDR3. The CDR3 loop reads CTGSLSGSNTEAFF. The CDR3 bases are TGTACCGGCAGCTTATCTGGCAGCAACACTGAAGCTTTCTTT. Filled out from reference TRBV7-9 and TRBJ1-1, the complete variable domain reads DTGVSQNPRHKITKRGQNVTFRCDPISEHNRLYWYRQTLGQGPEFLTYFQNEAQLEKSRLLSDRFSAERPKGSFSTLEIQRTEQGDSAMYLCTGSLSGSNTEAFFGQGTRLTVV.

The table lists this clonotype with many counts. The rearrangement joins TRBV28 to TRBJ2-7, with TRBD1 matching over 8 bases. The CDR3 extends over 14 amino acids. CDR1 and CDR2 (germline): MDHEN, SYDVKM. Trimming at V came to 6 bases and at J to 4 bases, leaving 8 bases not matched to a gene. The DNA for the CDR3 is TGTGCCAGCAGACCGTGGGACAGGCAGTACGAGCAGTACTTC. It translates to CASRPWDRQYEQYF.

V gene TRBV28 combines with J gene TRBJ2-3; D is tentatively TRBD1 or TRBD2 (7 bases each). Germline CDR1 and CDR2: MDHEN and SYDVKM. Trimming took 8 bases from V and 3 from J, leaving 30 bases between them. The CDR3 has 19 residues. The CDR3 nucleotides are TGTGCCAGCCACGGGGAGGGGGCAGCACTCCAAATCGCAACAGATACGCAGTATTTT. This gives the protein CASHGEGAALQIATDTQYF. The whole variable domain, filled in from reference TRBV28 and TRBJ2-3, reads DVKVTQSSRYLVKRTGEKVFLECVQDMDHENMFWYRQDPGLGLRLIYFSYDVKMKEKGDIPEGYSVSREKKERFSLILESASTNQTSMYLCASHGEGAALQIATDTQYFGPGTRLTVL.

V and J are TRBV6-1 and TRBJ2-7; TRBD2 is a possible D gene (6 bases). Trimming cost V 3 bases and J 0 bases, with 6 bases left between them. Germline CDR1 and CDR2: MNHNS and SASEGT. The CDR3 length is 13 residues. The CDR3 region has the DNA TGTGCCAGCAGTGAGGGGGGCTCCTACGAGCAGTACTTC. It specifies CASSEGGSYEQYF.

In its sample, this clonotype was seen a few times. This chain links TRBV6-5 with TRBJ2-5, with 7 bases fitting TRBD1. Unmatched junction bases numbered 4, after V lost 0 bases and J lost 0 bases. Germline V CDR1 and CDR2: MNHEY, SVGAGI. The length of the CDR3 is 16 residues. CDR3 loop: CASSYSTGRYQETQYF. The DNA of the CDR3 is TGTGCCAGCAGTTACTCGACAGGGCGGTACCAAGAGACCCAGTACTTC.